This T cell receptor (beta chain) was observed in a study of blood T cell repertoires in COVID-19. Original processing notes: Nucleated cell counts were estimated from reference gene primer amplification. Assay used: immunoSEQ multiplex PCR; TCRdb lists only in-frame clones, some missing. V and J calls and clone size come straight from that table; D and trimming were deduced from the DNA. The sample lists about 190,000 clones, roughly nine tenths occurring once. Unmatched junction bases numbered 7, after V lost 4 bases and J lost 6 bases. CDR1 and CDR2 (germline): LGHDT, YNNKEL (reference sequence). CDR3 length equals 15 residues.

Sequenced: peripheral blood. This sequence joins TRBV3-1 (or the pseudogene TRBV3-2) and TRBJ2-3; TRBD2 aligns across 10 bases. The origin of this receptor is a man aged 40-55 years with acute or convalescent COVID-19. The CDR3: CASSPPSGGSDTQYF. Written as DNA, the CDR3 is TGTGCCAGCAGCCCCCCTAGCGGGGGCTCTGATACGCAGTATTTT.